These 9 T cell receptor beta chains were all obtained from the same sample, sequenced in a study of neoadjuvant anti-PD-1 for oral cavity cancer (dated by TCRdb to the early 2020s). Read against the paper, the sample's time point label means: before neoadjuvant nivolumab. The library relied on the immunoSEQ multiplex PCR assay. TCRdb took this table from immuneACCESS and kept in-frame rearrangements with V and J called. Such tables lack part of the clones; where checked against another copy, unresolved V genes explain under half of the gap, and the rest is unexplained. This sample is represented by tens of thousands of clones; 84% of them were singletons. The ten largest clones take up around 3.1% of the sample. The sequenced sample was PBMCs, obtained before nivolumab (anti-PD-1) treatment. The receptor set was obtained from a person aged 35-79 years with oral cavity squamous cell carcinoma.

This clone was observed a single time. V is TRBV14 and J is TRBJ1-1; TRBD1 agrees at 7 bases. Germline assignment: CDR1 SGHDN and CDR2 FVKESK. With V trimmed by 1 base and J by 4 bases, 3 bases remained unmatched. This CDR3 comprises 14 residues. CDR3 DNA sequence: TGTGCCAGCAGCCAAGGACAGGGCAGCACTGAAGCTTTCTTT. Translated: CASSQGQGSTEAFF.

This clone appeared a few times. The chain uses TRBV19 and TRBJ1-1, with unresolved D. CDR1 is LNHDA and CDR2 is SQIVND in the germline V gene (reference sequence). Trimming removed 6 bases at V and 5 bases at J, with 16 bases between. The CDR3 has 14 amino acids. The CDR3 DNA is TGTGCCAGTAGAAAGTCGAGTCTGGGAACTGAAGCTTTCTTT. Translated: CASRKSSLGTEAFF. Full variable domain (outside the CDR3, taken from reference TRBV19 and TRBJ1-1): DGGITQSPKYLFRKEGQNVTLSCEQNLNHDAMYWYRQDPGQGLRLIYYSQIVNDFQKGDIAEGYSVSREKKESFPLTVTSAQKNPTAFYLCASRKSSLGTEAFFGQGTRLTVV.

The sample holds one count of this clone. V is TRBV25-1 and J is TRBJ2-1, with D perhaps given as TRBD1 or TRBD2 (5 bases each). This CDR3 contains 14 residues. Germline assignment: CDR1 MGHDK and CDR2 SYGVNS. Trimming removed 6 bases from V and 6 bases from J, with 15 bases in between. As DNA, the CDR3 is TGTGCCAGCAGGCCGGGACCAACCGGCAATGAGCAGTTCTTC. The encoded protein is CASRPGPTGNEQFF.

V usage is TRBV15 and J usage is TRBJ2-7; D might be TRBD2 (6 bases). This CDR3 spans 17 amino acids. Germline V gene sequence: CDR1 LNHNV, CDR2 YYDKDF (reference sequence). V was clipped by 3 bases and J by 1 base, with 19 bases between them. The CDR3 loop is CATSRGPGSSGSYEQYF. The DNA for the CDR3 is TGTGCCACCAGCAGGGGCCCAGGTAGTAGCGGTTCCTACGAGCAGTACTTC. Looking up the rest from reference TRBV15 and TRBJ2-7 gives the full variable domain: DAMVIQNPRYQVTQFGKPVTLSCSQTLNHNVMYWYQQKSSQAPKLLFHYYDKDFNNEADTPDNFQSRRPNTSFCFLDIRSPGLGDTAMYLCATSRGPGSSGSYEQYFGPGTRLTVT.

V and J are TRBV2 and TRBJ1-1; perhaps TRBD1 as D (6 bases). Germline CDR1 reads SNHLY; CDR2 reads FYNNEI. The CDR3 runs to 12 residues. V lost 8 bases, J lost 10 bases, and 17 bases lay in between. CDR3 bases: TGTGCCAGCGGAAGACAGGCCGAGTTAGCTTTCTTT. It yields the protein CASGRQAELAFF.

The V gene is TRBV10-3, the J gene TRBJ2-7; no reliable D call. The CDR3 is made up of 12 amino acids. Germline V CDR1 and CDR2: ENHRY, SYGVKD. Trimming pared 4 bases from V and 2 bases from J, leaving 6 bases between. The CDR3 sequence: CAISGSAYEQYF. The CDR3 DNA is TGTGCCATCAGTGGGAGCGCCTACGAGCAGTACTTC.

J is TRBJ2-3 and V is TRBV5-1, with D possibly being TRBD1 (6 bases). Germline loops: CDR1 SGHRS, CDR2 YFSETQ. The V and J ends lost 4 bases and 2 bases respectively, with 14 bases between them. The CDR3 has 15 residues. The CDR3 sequence is CASSTSGDITDTQYF. The CDR3 nucleotides are TGCGCCAGCAGCACCTCCGGGGACATCACAGATACGCAGTATTTT.

This chain joins TRBV19 and TRBJ1-2, with 7 bases fitting TRBD1. Germline lookup yields CDR1 LNHDA and CDR2 SQIVND (reference sequence). V trimming: 6 bases; J trimming: 4 bases; junction bases outside the gene matches: 5. The CDR3 runs 13 residues. CDR3 bases: TGTGCCAGTAGATCGGGACAGATCTATGGCTACACCTTC. Protein: CASRSGQIYGYTF. Based on the CDR3 plus reference TRBV19 and TRBJ1-2, the full variable domain is DGGITQSPKYLFRKEGQNVTLSCEQNLNHDAMYWYRQDPGQGLRLIYYSQIVNDFQKGDIAEGYSVSREKKESFPLTVTSAQKNPTAFYLCASRSGQIYGYTFGSGTRLTVV.

This clone was counted between two and nine times. V is TRBV5-1 and J is TRBJ2-7; D gene uncertain. Germline V gives CDR1 SGHRS, CDR2 YFSETQ. The CDR3 extends over 15 amino acids. V was pared by 4 bases and J by 1 base, with 15 bases between. The CDR3 here is CASSRLTATSYEQYF. The CDR3 DNA sequence: TGCGCCAGCAGCCGCTTGACGGCCACGTCCTACGAGCAGTACTTC. Together with reference TRBV5-1 and TRBJ2-7, the CDR3 gives the full variable domain: KAGVTQTPRYLIKTRGQQVTLSCSPISGHRSVSWYQQTPGQGLQFLFEYFSETQRNKGNFPGRFSGRQFSNSRSEMNVSTLELGDSALYLCASSRLTATSYEQYFGPGTRLTVT.